The 10 T cell receptor beta chains below all came from one sample that was sequenced in a study of T cell changes during pregnancy in multiple sclerosis. Generated by immunoSEQ multiplex PCR, the TCRdb table keeps only in-frame clones and is missing some. The sample includes tens of thousands of clones, roughly 92% of them seen just once. This sample comprised CD8+ T cells from peripheral blood mononuclear cells, obtained in the second trimester of pregnancy. The receptors originated from a female donor with multiple sclerosis, enrolled in a pregnancy study.

V usage is TRBV19 and J usage is TRBJ1-5; D may be TRBD1 (6 bases). The CDR3 runs to 15 residues. Germline loops: CDR1 LNHDA, CDR2 SQIVND (reference sequence). Trimming shortened V by 2 bases and J by 7 bases, and 15 bases separated the two germline ends. The DNA of the CDR3 is TGTGCCAGTAGTATATTCGGGGGGCCGTGGCAGCCCCAGCATTTT. Protein product: CASSIFGGPWQPQHF.

V is TRBV5-6 and J is TRBJ2-2, with D uncertain. The CDR3 is 12 residues long. Germline loops: CDR1 SGHDT, CDR2 YYEEEE. Trimming shortened V by 4 bases and J by 6 bases, and 7 bases separated the two germline ends. The CDR3 bases are TGTGCCAGCAGCGCTCAGGCCGGGGAGCTGTTTTTT. It encodes CASSAQAGELFF.

The chain couples TRBV5-1 to TRBJ1-1, with 8 bases that match TRBD1. The germline V gene encodes CDR1 SGHRS and CDR2 YFSETQ. This CDR3 is 15 amino acids long. The V segment lost 2 bases and the J segment 5 bases; nucleotides outside the gene matches: 8. The CDR3 is CASSFGTGGRTEAFF. The DNA for the CDR3 is TGCGCCAGCAGCTTTGGTACAGGGGGGCGAACTGAAGCTTTCTTT.

This clone was observed once. The chain joins TRBV11-2 to TRBJ2-7; a weak D match, TRBD2 (6 bases). The CDR3 is made up of 14 amino acids. CDR1 and CDR2 (germline): SGHAT, FQNNGV. Trimming stripped 5 bases from V and 7 bases from J, with 18 bases between. DNA of the CDR3: TGTGCCAGCAGCCCCCCGTGGCTAGCGCGGGAGCAGTACTTC. It is translated as CASSPPWLAREQYF.

The chain uses TRBV6-1 and TRBJ2-7; perhaps TRBD2 as D (5 bases). This CDR3 contains 14 residues. Trimming took 5 bases from V and 0 from J, leaving 11 bases between them. Germline values: CDR1 MNHNS, CDR2 SASEGT. The chain's CDR3 is CASSQRTFSYEQYF. CDR3 DNA: TGTGCCAGCAGTCAGCGGACGTTCTCCTACGAGCAGTACTTC.

Only one count was recorded for this clone. V usage is TRBV7-9 and J usage is TRBJ2-7; a weak D match, TRBD1 (5 bases). The V gene's germline CDR1 is SEHNR and CDR2 FQNEAQ (reference sequence). The germline V and J ends were trimmed by 4 bases and 0 bases, with 7 bases remaining between them. The length of the CDR3 is 13 residues. As DNA, the CDR3 is TGTGCCAGCAGCTACCAGGGCTCCTACGAGCAGTACTTC. As protein: CASSYQGSYEQYF.

The gene calls are TRBV5-1 and TRBJ1-5, with D hard to call. The CDR3 extends over 11 amino acids. V lost 7 bases and J lost 9, with 11 bases in between. CDR1 and CDR2 (germline): SGHRS, YFSETQ. The CDR3 protein is CASRRRRPQHF. Written as DNA, the CDR3 is TGCGCCAGCCGACGGAGGAGGCCCCAGCATTTT.

The genes are TRBV5-1 and TRBJ1-1; no reliable D call. The V gene's germline CDR1 is SGHRS and CDR2 YFSETQ. V lost 0 bases, J lost 0 bases, and 9 bases lay in between. The CDR3 is 15 amino acids. DNA for the CDR3: TGCGCCAGCAGCTTGGGCCGACTAATGAACACTGAAGCTTTCTTT. Its protein product is CASSLGRLMNTEAFF.

The rearrangement links TRBV5-4 to TRBJ2-1; D remains unclear. With 3 bases removed from V and 9 bases from J, the gap between germline ends came to 7 bases. Germline CDR1 reads SGHNT; CDR2 reads YYREEE (reference sequence). The CDR3 loop spans 11 amino acids. CDR3: CASSYSSEQFF. The CDR3 nucleotides are TGTGCCAGCAGCTATAGCAGTGAGCAGTTCTTC.

V usage is TRBV4-3 and J usage is TRBJ2-1; 10 nucleotides agree with TRBD1. The CDR3 is 16 amino acids. Germline V gives CDR1 LGHNA, CDR2 YSLEER. The junction had 2 bases not matched to a gene; V was cut back by 2 bases and J by 1 base. The DNA of the CDR3 is TGCGCCAGCAGCCAAATGGGACAGGGGTCCTACAATGAGCAGTTCTTC. It specifies CASSQMGQGSYNEQFF.